The clone carrying this TCR beta chain was observed at least ten times. This record comes from a study of blood T cells in healthy people across ages. The CDR3 spans 14 residues. Trimming at V came to 6 bases and at J to 6 bases, leaving 8 bases not matched to a gene. Alongside a J-beta primer mix, a sample-barcoded 5' primer served in a second PCR lasting about 7 to 12 cycles. One entry per CDR3 protein, called by TCRdb with MiXCR from the 5' RACE reads. The sample lists more than 550,000 distinct CDR3 sequences, around a fifth occurring once. The chain couples TRBV12-3 or TRBV12-4 to TRBJ2-7, with 10 bases lining up with TRBD1. The sequenced material came from blood. This clonotype was obtained from a man in his 70s in good health. CDR3 DNA sequence: TGTGCCAGCAGCCTGACAGGGGGCCCCTGCGAGCAGTACGTC. It codes for CASSLTGGPCEQYV.